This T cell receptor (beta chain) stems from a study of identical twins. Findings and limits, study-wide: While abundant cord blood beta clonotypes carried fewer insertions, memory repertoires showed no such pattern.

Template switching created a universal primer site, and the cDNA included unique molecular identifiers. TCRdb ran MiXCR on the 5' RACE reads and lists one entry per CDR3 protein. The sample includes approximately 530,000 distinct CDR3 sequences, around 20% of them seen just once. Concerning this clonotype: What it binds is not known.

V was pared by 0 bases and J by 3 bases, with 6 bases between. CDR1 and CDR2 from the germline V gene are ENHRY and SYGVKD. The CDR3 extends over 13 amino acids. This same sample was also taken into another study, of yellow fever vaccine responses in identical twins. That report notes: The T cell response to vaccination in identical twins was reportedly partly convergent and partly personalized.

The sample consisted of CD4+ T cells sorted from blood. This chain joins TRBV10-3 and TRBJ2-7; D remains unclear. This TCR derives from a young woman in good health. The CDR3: CAISESGIYEQYF. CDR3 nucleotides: TGTGCCATCAGTGAGTCGGGGATCTACGAGCAGTACTTC.